What follows are 11 T cell receptor beta chains derived from one specimen sequenced in a study of beta chain features in type 1 diabetes. The whole isolated RNA underwent reverse transcription, so sequencing captured expressed TCRB transcripts. Sequencing used immunoSEQ multiplex PCR; TCRdb keeps in-frame clones, though not all of them. The repertoire holds over 700,000 clones, under 20% seen once, with 0.02% to 0.03% in the top ten. Sequencing was carried out using naive CD4+ T cells from blood. These receptors were collected from a woman under 30 in good health.

The V and J genes are TRBV9 and TRBJ2-5; TRBD1 agrees at 8 bases. V shed 4 bases and J 2 bases; nucleotides not matched to a gene: 7. CDR1 is SGDLS, CDR2 YYNGEE, per germline. The CDR3 totals 15 residues. The CDR3 coding sequence is TGTGCCAGCAGCACTAGACAGGGGTATCAAGAGACCCAGTACTTC. Residues: CASSTRQGYQETQYF.

This clone was observed a few times. The DNA for the CDR3 is TGTGCCAGTAGTATAAGGTTCAGCGGGGCTAGCTACACCTTC. Translated, it gives CASSIRFSGASYTF. The rearrangement joins TRBV19 to TRBJ1-2, with TRBD1 as a possible D gene (5 bases). The CDR3 is 14 residues long. Trimming removed 2 bases from V and 9 bases from J, with 16 bases in between. Germline CDR1 and CDR2: LNHDA and SQIVND (reference sequence).

This clone has a handful of counts. This chain uses TRBV6-4 with TRBJ1-2, with unresolved D. Germline CDR1 is MRHNA and CDR2 is SNTAGT. V gave up 6 bases and J gave up 1 base, with 12 bases separating them. This CDR3 region has 14 residues. This CDR3 reads CASRGHGDNYGYTF. Here the CDR3 DNA reads TGTGCCAGCAGGGGCCACGGCGATAACTATGGCTACACCTTC.

This clone was observed a few times. V usage is TRBV11-2 and J usage is TRBJ2-5, with 9 nucleotides matching TRBD2. The germline V gene has CDR1 SGHAT and CDR2 FQNNGV. Unmatched junction bases numbered 10, after V lost 4 bases and J lost 4 bases. The CDR3 loop spans 16 amino acids. Here the CDR3 reads CASSSLLAGSRETQYF. The CDR3 nucleotides read TGTGCCAGCAGCTCCCTCCTAGCGGGATCGCGAGAGACCCAGTACTTC.

This clone occurred a few times. The chain uses TRBV7-6 and TRBJ2-3; D might be TRBD2 (6 bases). From germline, CDR1 is SGHVS and CDR2 FNYEAQ. The V end was cut by 5 bases, the J end by 2 bases, with 17 bases between. This CDR3 comprises 16 residues. The CDR3 DNA reads TGTGCCAGCAGCCCTTTAAGTAGCGGAGACACAGATACGCAGTATTTT. It yields the protein CASSPLSSGDTDTQYF.

This clone was seen a few times. V and J are TRBV23-1 and TRBJ2-1; TRBD2 agrees at 10 bases. TRBV23-1 is recorded as an ORF, its role being uncertain. Trimming removed 2 bases from V and 4 bases from J; junction bases left unmatched: 11. The CDR3 consists of 18 residues. In DNA form, the CDR3 reads TGCGCCAGCAGTCAACGGGACCGAAGGACTAGCGGTTACAATGAGCAGTTCTTC. This sequence encodes CASSQRDRRTSGYNEQFF.

This clone was counted only a few times. The CDR3 sequence is CASSDYETQYF. For the CDR3, the DNA is TGTGCCAGCAGTGATTATGAGACCCAGTACTTC. The chain joins TRBV6-1 to TRBJ2-5; no firm D call. The length of the CDR3 is 11 residues. V lost 3 bases and J 5 bases, leaving 4 bases between the germline ends. Germline V gene sequence: CDR1 MNHNS, CDR2 SASEGT.

This clone was found a few times. The chain carries TRBV7-8 and TRBJ2-5; possible D gene TRBD2, 6 bases. This CDR3 has 15 residues. Trimming removed 1 base at V and 1 base at J, with 10 bases between. CDR1 and CDR2 from the germline V gene are SGHVS and FQNEAQ. The CDR3: CASSLGWGVQETQYF. In nucleotides, the CDR3 is TGTGCCAGCAGCTTAGGATGGGGGGTCCAAGAGACCCAGTACTTC.

The sample holds a few counts of this clone. V is TRBV15 and J is TRBJ2-7; 7 positions agree with TRBD1. In germline, CDR1 is LNHNV, CDR2 YYDKDF (reference sequence). The V gene end was trimmed by 0 bases and the J gene end by 3 bases; junction bases not matched to a gene: 5. The CDR3 runs to 15 residues. The CDR3 here is CATSRDSGGNYEQYF. The DNA of the CDR3 is TGTGCCACCAGCAGAGATTCAGGGGGTAACTACGAGCAGTACTTC.

The chain couples TRBV28 to TRBJ1-5; D is unresolved. CDR3 length equals 18 residues. V was trimmed by 6 bases and J by 3 bases, leaving 24 bases between them. Germline CDR1 reads MDHEN; CDR2 reads SYDVKM. CDR3 sequence reads: CASRGPITGGPSNQPQHF. The CDR3, as DNA: TGTGCCAGCAGGGGCCCGATAACGGGTGGTCCGTCCAATCAGCCCCAGCATTTT.

There are a few counts of this clone. The chain links TRBV19 to TRBJ2-3, with TRBD2 matching 8 bases. V trimming: 6 bases; J trimming: 3 bases; junction bases outside the gene matches: 5. The CDR3 has 14 amino acids. Germline V gene sequence: CDR1 LNHDA, CDR2 SQIVND (reference sequence). CDR3 DNA: TGTGCCAGTAGCTCAGCGGGAGCAACAGATACGCAGTATTTT. This encodes CASSSAGATDTQYF.